This is a list of T cell receptor beta chains from one sample in a study of long-term antiretroviral therapy in people with HIV. The data were produced by immunoSEQ multiplex PCR, yet TCRdb's version contains in-frame clones alone and is incomplete. Of some 48,000 clones listed, about 88% are singletons. The material sequenced was unsorted PBMCs, taken 0.8 years after starting antiretroviral therapy. The receptors here all came from a woman between 18 and 30 years old with HIV. The CDR3 runs from the conserved cysteine through the conserved F or W. Fields, in order: J gene, clone size, V gene, D gene, CDR3 protein, CDR3 DNA. D genes are given only for firm matches. A row's size may be missing; if present it is once, few, many or a size class.

TRBJ1-1 . TRBV18 . CASSPRSGRWGNTEAFF TGTGCCAGCTCTCCGCGGTCCGGACGGTGGGGGAACACTGAAGCTTTCTTT
TRBJ2-4 once TRBV14 TRBD2 CASSPNLAETAKNIQYF TGTGCCAGCAGCCCTAACCTAGCGGAGACAGCCAAAAACATTCAGTACTTC
TRBJ2-7 . TRBV28 . CASSSLDVTELYEQYF TGTGCCAGCAGTTCTCTCGACGTGACGGAGCTCTACGAGCAGTACTTC
TRBJ1-2 . TRBV2 . CASNADNMGGYTF TGTGCCAGCAACGCGGACAACATGGGGGGCTACACCTTC
TRBJ1-5 . TRBV5-5 TRBD1 CASSLATGGYQPQHF TGTGCCAGCAGCCTTGCTACAGGGGGATATCAGCCCCAGCATTTT
TRBJ2-7 . TRBV28 . CASSARGFYEQYF TGTGCCAGCAGTGCACGGGGGTTCTACGAGCAGTACTTC
TRBJ2-1 few TRBV21-1 . CASRSMDRAGNEQFF TGTGCCAGCAGATCGATGGACAGGGCGGGGAATGAGCAGTTCTTC
TRBJ2-7 . TRBV5-1 . CASSPDIPYEQYF TGCGCCAGCAGCCCGGACATCCCATACGAGCAGTACTTC
TRBJ2-7 . TRBV18 . CASSPSRSSGYEQYF TGTGCCAGCTCACCATCCCGGTCGAGCGGATACGAGCAGTACTTC
TRBJ2-7 . TRBV4-3 . CASSHPGTGYEQYF TGCGCCAGCAGCCACCCAGGGACCGGATACGAGCAGTACTTC
TRBJ2-7 once TRBV9 TRBD1 CASSPPQGAFEQYF TGTGCCAGCAGCCCGCCCCAGGGGGCCTTTGAGCAGTACTTC
TRBJ1-3 . TRBV27 . CASSLQGGTGNTIYF TGTGCCAGCAGTTTACAGGGAGGAACTGGAAACACCATATATTTT
TRBJ2-4 . TRBV28 TRBD1 CASRWTGGNIQYF TGTGCCAGCAGGTGGACAGGCGGGAACATTCAGTACTTC
TRBJ1-2 . TRBV7-2 . CASSQGANYGYTF TGTGCCAGCAGCCAAGGGGCCAACTATGGCTACACCTTC
TRBJ2-2 . TRBV7-9 . CASSSAEGTGELFF TGTGCCAGCAGCTCAGCCGAGGGCACCGGGGAGCTGTTTTTT
TRBJ1-5 . TRBV5-5 . CASSLSQGYQPQHF TGTGCCAGCAGCTTGTCACAGGGCTATCAGCCCCAGCATTTT
TRBJ2-2 . TRBV19 . CASSIDLWRTGELFF TGTGCCAGTAGTATAGATCTCTGGCGGACCGGGGAGCTGTTTTTT
TRBJ2-7 . TRBV20-1 . CSARREQYF TGCAGTGCTAGGCGGGAGCAGTACTTC
TRBJ1-2 . TRBV7-9 . CASSPPRGKSIYGYTF TGTGCCAGCAGCCCCCCCCGGGGAAAGTCTATCTATGGCTACACCTTC
TRBJ2-7 . TRBV20-1 . CSASGSYEQYF TGCAGTGCTAGTGGATCCTACGAGCAGTACTTC
TRBJ2-7 . TRBV5-1 TRBD2 CASSLVSGRGEQYF TGCGCCAGCAGCTTGGTTAGCGGGAGGGGTGAGCAGTACTTC
TRBJ1-1 . TRBV18 TRBD1 CASSPTYEGARTEAFF TGTGCCAGCTCACCAACATACGAGGGGGCGAGAACTGAAGCTTTCTTT
TRBJ2-5 . TRBV13 . CASSLFQRIQETQYF TGTGCCAGCAGCTTGTTCCAGCGCATACAAGAGACCCAGTACTTC
TRBJ1-1 . TRBV9 . CASSRGSLGNTEAFF TGTGCCAGCAGTCGGGGTTCGCTGGGAAACACTGAAGCTTTCTTT
TRBJ2-7 . TRBV7-2 . CASSLERASYYEQYF TGTGCCAGCAGCTTAGAACGGGCTTCCTACTACGAGCAGTACTTC
TRBJ2-3 . TRBV5-1 . CASSASSGVQYF TGCGCCAGCAGCGCCTCTAGTGGTGTGCAGTATTTT
TRBJ2-7 . TRBV5-3 TRBD1 CARSLILRDRDYEQYF TGTGCCAGAAGCTTAATCCTCCGGGACAGGGACTACGAGCAGTACTTC
TRBJ2-4 . TRBV15 TRBD2 CATSRDTTGGATAKNIQYF TGTGCCACCAGCAGAGATACGACGGGAGGTGCAACGGCCAAAAACATTCAGTACTTC
TRBJ2-7 . TRBV18 TRBD2 CASSPPGLALGRSYEQYF TGTGCCAGCTCACCACCCGGACTAGCTTTAGGCAGGTCCTACGAGCAGTACTTC
TRBJ2-7 once TRBV6-1 . CASSEQRNSYEQYF TGTGCCAGCAGTGAGCAGCGGAACTCCTACGAGCAGTACTTC
TRBJ1-5 . TRBV4-3 . CASSQDWGWGQPQHF TGCGCCAGCAGCCAAGATTGGGGGTGGGGTCAGCCCCAGCATTTT
TRBJ1-5 . TRBV5-1 . CASSLAGSELEQELDQPQHF TGCGCCAGCAGCTTGGCCGGTAGTGAGTTGGAACAAGAGTTAGATCAGCCCCAGCATTTT
TRBJ2-1 . TRBV11-3 . CASSPTKADEQFF TGTGCCAGCAGCCCCACGAAGGCCGATGAGCAGTTCTTC
TRBJ2-1 few TRBV29-1 TRBD2 CSVEPGLAGVSNEQFF TGCAGCGTTGAGCCGGGGTTGGCGGGGGTCAGCAATGAGCAGTTCTTC
TRBJ2-3 . TRBV7-2 . CASSLVWTHTDTQYF TGTGCCAGCAGCTTAGTATGGACCCACACAGATACGCAGTATTTT
TRBJ2-7 . TRBV7-2 TRBD2 CASSLGLAGGILRVQYF TGTGCCAGCAGCTTAGGCCTAGCGGGAGGTATCCTACGAGTGCAGTACTTC
TRBJ2-1 . TRBV28 TRBD1 CASRGTGGSNEQFF TGTGCCAGCAGGGGGACAGGGGGTTCTAATGAGCAGTTCTTC
TRBJ1-2 . TRBV7-2 TRBD1 CASSNPRETGVNYGYTF TGTGCCAGCAGCAACCCCCGTGAGACAGGGGTTAACTATGGCTACACCTTC
TRBJ2-7 . TRBV5-1 TRBD2 CASSLGAGGPYEQYF TGCGCCAGCAGCTTGGGAGCGGGAGGGCCCTACGAGCAGTACTTC
TRBJ2-4 . TRBV9 . CASSGGRTSAKNIQYF TGTGCCAGCAGCGGGGGACGGACCTCAGCCAAAAACATTCAGTACTTC
TRBJ2-5 once TRBV5-4 . CASSYPPGIQETQYF TGTGCCAGCAGCTACCCCCCGGGAATCCAAGAGACCCAGTACTTC
TRBJ2-7 medium-sized TRBV6-1 . CASSESSYEQYF TGTGCCAGCAGTGAGTCGAGCTACGAGCAGTACTTC
TRBJ2-2 . TRBV6-5 . CASSMTASGELFF TGTGCCAGCTCCATGACAGCCAGCGGGGAGCTGTTTTTT
TRBJ2-5 . TRBV29-1 . CSVESAGARETQYF TGCAGCGTTGAATCCGCGGGGGCCCGAGAGACCCAGTACTTC
TRBJ2-2 . TRBV18 . CASSSIPQPGELFF TGTGCCAGCTCTTCGATCCCCCAACCCGGGGAGCTGTTTTTT
TRBJ2-5 . TRBV4-2 . CASSQGVGSVTQYF TGTGCCAGCAGCCAAGGGGTAGGTTCTGTGACCCAGTACTTC
TRBJ2-7 . TRBV19 TRBD1 CASSVGTGVSYEQYF TGTGCCAGTAGTGTCGGGACAGGCGTATCCTACGAGCAGTACTTC